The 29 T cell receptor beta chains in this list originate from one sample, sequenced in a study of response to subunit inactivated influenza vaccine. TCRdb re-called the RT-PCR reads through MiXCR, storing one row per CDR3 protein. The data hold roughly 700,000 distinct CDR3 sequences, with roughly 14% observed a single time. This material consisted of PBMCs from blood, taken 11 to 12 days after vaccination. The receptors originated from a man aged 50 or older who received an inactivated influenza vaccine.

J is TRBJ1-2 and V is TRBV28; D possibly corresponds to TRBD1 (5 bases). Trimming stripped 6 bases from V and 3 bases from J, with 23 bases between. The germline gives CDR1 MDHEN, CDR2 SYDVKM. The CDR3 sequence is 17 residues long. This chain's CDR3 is CASSPRITGGEDYGYTF. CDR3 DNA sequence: TGTGCCAGCAGCCCGAGGATCACAGGAGGTGAGGACTATGGCTACACCTTC.

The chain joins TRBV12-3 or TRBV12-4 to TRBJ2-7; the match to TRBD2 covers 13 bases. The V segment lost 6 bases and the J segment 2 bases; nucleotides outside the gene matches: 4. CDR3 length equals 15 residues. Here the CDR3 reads CASRLGLAGTYEQYF. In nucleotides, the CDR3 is TGTGCCAGCAGGTTGGGACTAGCGGGGACCTACGAGCAGTACTTC.

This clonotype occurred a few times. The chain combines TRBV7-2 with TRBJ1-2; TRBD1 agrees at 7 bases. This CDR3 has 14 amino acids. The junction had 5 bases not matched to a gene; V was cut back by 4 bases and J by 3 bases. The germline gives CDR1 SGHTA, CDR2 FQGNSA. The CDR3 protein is CASSSNQGDYGYTF. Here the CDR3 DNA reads TGTGCCAGCAGCTCCAACCAGGGGGACTATGGCTACACCTTC.

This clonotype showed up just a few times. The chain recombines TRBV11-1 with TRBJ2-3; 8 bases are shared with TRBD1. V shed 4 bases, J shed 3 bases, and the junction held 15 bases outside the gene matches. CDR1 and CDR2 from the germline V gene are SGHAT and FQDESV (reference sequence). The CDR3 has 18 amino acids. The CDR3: CASSSPGQALWGTDTQYF. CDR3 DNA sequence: TGTGCCAGCAGCTCTCCGGGACAGGCCCTATGGGGTACAGATACGCAGTATTTT.

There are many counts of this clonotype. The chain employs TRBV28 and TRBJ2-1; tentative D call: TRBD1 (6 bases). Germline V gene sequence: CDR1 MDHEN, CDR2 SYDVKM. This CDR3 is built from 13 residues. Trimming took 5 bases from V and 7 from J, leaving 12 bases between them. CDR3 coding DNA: TGTGCCAGCAGTCGGGACACGGGGAATGAGCAGTTCTTC. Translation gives CASSRDTGNEQFF. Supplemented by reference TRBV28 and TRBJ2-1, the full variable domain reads DVKVTQSSRYLVKRTGEKVFLECVQDMDHENMFWYRQDPGLGLRLIYFSYDVKMKEKGDIPEGYSVSREKKERFSLILESASTNQTSMYLCASSRDTGNEQFFGPGTRLTVL.

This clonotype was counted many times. The chain's CDR3 is CASSLGQVSYEQYF. CDR3 bases: TGCGCCAGCAGCTTGGGACAGGTTTCCTACGAGCAGTACTTC. The rearrangement links TRBV5-1 to TRBJ2-7, with D perhaps matching TRBD1 (6 bases). V was shortened by 0 bases and J by 1 base, with 8 bases between the two germline ends. The CDR3 is made up of 14 amino acids. Germline V gene sequence: CDR1 SGHRS, CDR2 YFSETQ.

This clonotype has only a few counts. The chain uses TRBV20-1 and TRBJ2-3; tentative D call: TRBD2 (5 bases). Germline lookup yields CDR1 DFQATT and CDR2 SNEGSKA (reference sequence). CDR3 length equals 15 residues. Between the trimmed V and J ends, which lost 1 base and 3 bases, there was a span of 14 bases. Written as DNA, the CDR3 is TGCAGTGCTAGAGGGGGAAGAGGGAATACAGATACGCAGTATTTT. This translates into CSARGGRGNTDTQYF.

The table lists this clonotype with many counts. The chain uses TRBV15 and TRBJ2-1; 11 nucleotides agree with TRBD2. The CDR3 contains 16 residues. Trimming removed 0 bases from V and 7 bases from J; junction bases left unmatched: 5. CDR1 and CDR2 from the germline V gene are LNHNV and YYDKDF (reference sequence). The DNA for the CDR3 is TGTGCCACCAGCAGAGATCTACTAGCGGGAGCAAATGAGCAGTTCTTC. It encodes CATSRDLLAGANEQFF. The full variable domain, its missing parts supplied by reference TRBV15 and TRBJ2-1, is DAMVIQNPRYQVTQFGKPVTLSCSQTLNHNVMYWYQQKSSQAPKLLFHYYDKDFNNEADTPDNFQSRRPNTSFCFLDIRSPGLGDTAMYLCATSRDLLAGANEQFFGPGTRLTVL.

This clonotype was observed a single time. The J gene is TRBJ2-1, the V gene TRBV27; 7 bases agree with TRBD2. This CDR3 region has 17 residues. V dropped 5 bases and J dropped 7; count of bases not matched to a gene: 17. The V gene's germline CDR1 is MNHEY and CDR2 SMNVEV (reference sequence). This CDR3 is CASSPTMGGIFANEQFF. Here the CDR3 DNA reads TGTGCCAGCAGTCCCACTATGGGGGGGATTTTTGCAAATGAGCAGTTCTTC.

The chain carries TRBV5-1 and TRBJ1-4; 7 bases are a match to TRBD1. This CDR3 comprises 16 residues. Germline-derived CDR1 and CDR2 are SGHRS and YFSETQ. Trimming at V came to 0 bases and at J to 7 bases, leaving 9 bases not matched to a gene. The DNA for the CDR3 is TGCGCCAGCAGCTTGGTTCTTAGGGGGCTAAGTGAAAAACTGTTTTTT. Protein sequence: CASSLVLRGLSEKLFF.

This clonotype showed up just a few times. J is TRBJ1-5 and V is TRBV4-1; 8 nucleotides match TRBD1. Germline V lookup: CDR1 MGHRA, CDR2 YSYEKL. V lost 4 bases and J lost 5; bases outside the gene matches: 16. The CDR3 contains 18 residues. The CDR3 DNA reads TGCGCCAGCAGCCCCCGTCCCGGACAGGGAGGGCTGGATCAGCCCCAGCATTTT. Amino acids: CASSPRPGQGGLDQPQHF.

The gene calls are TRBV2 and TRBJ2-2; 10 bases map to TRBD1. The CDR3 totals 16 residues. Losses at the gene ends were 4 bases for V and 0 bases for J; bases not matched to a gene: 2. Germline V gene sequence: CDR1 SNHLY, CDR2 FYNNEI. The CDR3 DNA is TGTGCCAGCAGTGGACAGGGGGCAACGAACACCGGGGAGCTGTTTTTT. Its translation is CASSGQGATNTGELFF.

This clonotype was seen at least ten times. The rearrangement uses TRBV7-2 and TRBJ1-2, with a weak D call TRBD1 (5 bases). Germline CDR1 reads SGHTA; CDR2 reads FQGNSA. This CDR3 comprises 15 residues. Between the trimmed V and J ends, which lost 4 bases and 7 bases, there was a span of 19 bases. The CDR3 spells CASSSAQGFLSGYTF. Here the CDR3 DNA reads TGTGCCAGCAGCTCAGCGCAGGGATTCCTTTCTGGCTACACCTTC.

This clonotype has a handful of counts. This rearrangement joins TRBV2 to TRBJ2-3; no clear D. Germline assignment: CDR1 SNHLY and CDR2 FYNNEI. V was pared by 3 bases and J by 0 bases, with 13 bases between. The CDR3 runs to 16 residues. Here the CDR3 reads CASSDPVVTSTDTQYF. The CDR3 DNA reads TGTGCCAGCAGTGATCCGGTGGTAACTAGCACAGATACGCAGTATTTT. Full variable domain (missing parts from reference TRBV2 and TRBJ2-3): EPEVTQTPSHQVTQMGQEVILRCVPISNHLYFYWYRQILGQKVEFLVSFYNNEISEKSEIFDDQFSVERPDGSNFTLKIRSTKLEDSAMYFCASSDPVVTSTDTQYFGPGTRLTVL.

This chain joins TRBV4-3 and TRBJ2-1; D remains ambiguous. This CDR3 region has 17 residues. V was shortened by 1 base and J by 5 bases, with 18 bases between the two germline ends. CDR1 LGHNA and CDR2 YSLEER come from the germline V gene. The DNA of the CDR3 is TGCGCCAGCAGCCAAGGGGCCATTGCGGCTTTAAACAATGAGCAGTTCTTC. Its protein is CASSQGAIAALNNEQFF.

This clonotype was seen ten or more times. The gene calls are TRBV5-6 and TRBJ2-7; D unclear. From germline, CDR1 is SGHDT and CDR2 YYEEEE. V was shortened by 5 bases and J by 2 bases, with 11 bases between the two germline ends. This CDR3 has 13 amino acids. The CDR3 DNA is TGTGCCAGCAGTTTAGGCGTTCCCTACGAGCAGTACTTC. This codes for CASSLGVPYEQYF.

CDR3 sequence: CASSTMTGGGYGYTF. The CDR3 nucleotides read TGCGCCAGCAGCACCATGACAGGGGGTGGCTATGGCTACACCTTC. The gene calls are TRBV5-1 and TRBJ1-2; TRBD1 agrees at 9 bases. J was trimmed by 4 bases and V by 4 bases; bases with no gene match: 8. Germline V gene lookup returns CDR1 SGHRS and CDR2 YFSETQ. The CDR3 is 15 amino acids.

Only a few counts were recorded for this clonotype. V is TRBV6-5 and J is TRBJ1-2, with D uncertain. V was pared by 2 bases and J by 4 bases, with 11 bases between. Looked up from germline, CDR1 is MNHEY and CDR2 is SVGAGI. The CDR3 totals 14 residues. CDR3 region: CASSYRTLGYGYTF. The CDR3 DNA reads TGTGCCAGCAGTTACAGAACGCTAGGCTATGGCTACACCTTC.

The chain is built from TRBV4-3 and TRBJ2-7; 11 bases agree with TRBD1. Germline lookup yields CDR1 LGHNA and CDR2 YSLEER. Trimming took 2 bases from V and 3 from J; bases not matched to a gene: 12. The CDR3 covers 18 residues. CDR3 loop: CASSQRVGTGGRFYEQYF. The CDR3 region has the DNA TGCGCCAGCAGCCAACGCGTTGGGACAGGGGGAAGGTTCTACGAGCAGTACTTC.

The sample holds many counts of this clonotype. The CDR3: CASSFDSGNQPQHF. The CDR3 bases are TGCGCCAGCAGCTTCGACTCGGGCAATCAGCCCCAGCATTTT. The J gene is TRBJ1-5, the V gene TRBV5-1; D gene ambiguous. This CDR3 region has 14 residues. The V and J ends lost 2 bases and 2 bases respectively, with 8 bases between them. CDR1 and CDR2 (germline): SGHRS, YFSETQ.

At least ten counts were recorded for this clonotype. The CDR3 reads CASSLGHQPQHF. The CDR3 DNA reads TGTGCCAGCAGCTTAGGACACCAGCCCCAGCATTTT. The gene calls are TRBV7-9 and TRBJ1-5; D gene ambiguous. Trimming stripped 1 base from V and 7 bases from J, with 5 bases between. Germline V gene sequence: CDR1 SEHNR, CDR2 FQNEAQ (reference sequence). There are 12 residues in the CDR3. The full variable domain, rest sourced from reference TRBV7-9 and TRBJ1-5, is DTGVSQNPRHKITKRGQNVTFRCDPISEHNRLYWYRQTLGQGPEFLTYFQNEAQLEKSRLLSDRFSAERPKGSFSTLEIQRTEQGDSAMYLCASSLGHQPQHFGDGTRLSIL.

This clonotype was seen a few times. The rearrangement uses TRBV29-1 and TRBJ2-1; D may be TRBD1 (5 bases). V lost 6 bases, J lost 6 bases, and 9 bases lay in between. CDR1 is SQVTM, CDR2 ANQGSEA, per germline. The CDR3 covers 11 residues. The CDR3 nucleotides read TGCAGCGTCCTAGGGGCCAATGAGCAGTTCTTC. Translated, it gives CSVLGANEQFF.

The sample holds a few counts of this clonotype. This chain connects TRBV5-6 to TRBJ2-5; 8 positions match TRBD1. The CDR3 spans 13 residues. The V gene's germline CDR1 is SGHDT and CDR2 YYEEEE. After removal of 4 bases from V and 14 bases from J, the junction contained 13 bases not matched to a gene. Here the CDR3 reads CASSPRGGTGPYF. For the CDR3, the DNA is TGTGCCAGCAGCCCTCGGGGCGGGACAGGTCCTTACTTC.

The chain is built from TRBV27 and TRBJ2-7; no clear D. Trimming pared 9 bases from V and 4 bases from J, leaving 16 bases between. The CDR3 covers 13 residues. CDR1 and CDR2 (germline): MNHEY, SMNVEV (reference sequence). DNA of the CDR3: TGTGCCAGTGGGTCAGGAGTTTTATACGAGCAGTACTTC. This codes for CASGSGVLYEQYF.

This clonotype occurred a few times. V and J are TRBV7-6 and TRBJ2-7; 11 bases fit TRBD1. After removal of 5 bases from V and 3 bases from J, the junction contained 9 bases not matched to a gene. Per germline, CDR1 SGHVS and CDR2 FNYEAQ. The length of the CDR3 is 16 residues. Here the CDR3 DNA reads TGTGCCAGCAGCCATTTCGGACAGGGGGCAATCTACGAGCAGTACTTC. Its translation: CASSHFGQGAIYEQYF.

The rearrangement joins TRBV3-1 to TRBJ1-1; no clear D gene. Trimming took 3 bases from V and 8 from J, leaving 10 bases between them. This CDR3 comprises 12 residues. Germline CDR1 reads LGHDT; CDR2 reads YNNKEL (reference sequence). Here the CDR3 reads CASSHAKGEAFF. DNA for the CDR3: TGTGCCAGCAGCCACGCAAAAGGGGAAGCTTTCTTT.

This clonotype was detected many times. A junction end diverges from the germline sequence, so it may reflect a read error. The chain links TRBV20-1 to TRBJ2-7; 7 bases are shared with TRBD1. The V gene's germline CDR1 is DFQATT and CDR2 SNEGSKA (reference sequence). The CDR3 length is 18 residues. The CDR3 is CSARDTPGQILFTHSPPF. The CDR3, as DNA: TGCAGTGCTAGAGACACTCCGGGACAGATACTATTTACCCATTCGCCGCCTTTC.

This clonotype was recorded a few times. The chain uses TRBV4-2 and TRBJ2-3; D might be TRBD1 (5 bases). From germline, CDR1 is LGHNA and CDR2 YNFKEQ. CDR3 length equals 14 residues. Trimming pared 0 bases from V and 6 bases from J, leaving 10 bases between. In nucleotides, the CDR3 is TGTGCCAGCAGCCAAGATCTAAAGGGGGATACGCAGTATTTT. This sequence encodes CASSQDLKGDTQYF.

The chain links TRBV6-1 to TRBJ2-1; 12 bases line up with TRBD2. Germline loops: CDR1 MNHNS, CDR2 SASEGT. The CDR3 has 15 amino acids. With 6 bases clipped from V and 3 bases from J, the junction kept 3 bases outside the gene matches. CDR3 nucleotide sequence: TGTGCCAGCAGAGGGACTAGCGGGTTCTACAATGAGCAGTTCTTC. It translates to CASRGTSGFYNEQFF.